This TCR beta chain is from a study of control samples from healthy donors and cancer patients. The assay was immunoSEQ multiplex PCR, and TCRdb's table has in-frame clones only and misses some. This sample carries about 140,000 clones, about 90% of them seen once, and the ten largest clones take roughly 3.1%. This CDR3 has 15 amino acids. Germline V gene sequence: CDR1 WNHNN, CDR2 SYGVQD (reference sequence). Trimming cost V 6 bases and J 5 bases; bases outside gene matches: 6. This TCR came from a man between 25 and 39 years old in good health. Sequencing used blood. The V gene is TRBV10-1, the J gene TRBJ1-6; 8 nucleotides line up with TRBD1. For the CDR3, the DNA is TGCGCCAGCAGGGCTCCGGGACAGGATAATTCACCCCTCCACTTT. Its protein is CASRAPGQDNSPLHF.